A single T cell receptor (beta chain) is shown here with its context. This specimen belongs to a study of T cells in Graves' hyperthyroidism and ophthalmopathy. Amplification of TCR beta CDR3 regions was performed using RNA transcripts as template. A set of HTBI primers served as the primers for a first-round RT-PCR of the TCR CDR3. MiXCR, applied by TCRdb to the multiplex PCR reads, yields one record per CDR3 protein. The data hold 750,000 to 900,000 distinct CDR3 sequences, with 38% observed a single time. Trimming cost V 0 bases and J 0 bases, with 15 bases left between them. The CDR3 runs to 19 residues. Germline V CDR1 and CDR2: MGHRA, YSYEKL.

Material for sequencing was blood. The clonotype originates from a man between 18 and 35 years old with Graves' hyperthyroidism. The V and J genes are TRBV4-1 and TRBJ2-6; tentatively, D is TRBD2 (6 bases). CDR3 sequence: CASSQDLGGVYSGANVLTF. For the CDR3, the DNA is TGCGCCAGCAGCCAAGATCTGGGGGGAGTTTACTCTGGGGCCAACGTCCTGACTTTC.